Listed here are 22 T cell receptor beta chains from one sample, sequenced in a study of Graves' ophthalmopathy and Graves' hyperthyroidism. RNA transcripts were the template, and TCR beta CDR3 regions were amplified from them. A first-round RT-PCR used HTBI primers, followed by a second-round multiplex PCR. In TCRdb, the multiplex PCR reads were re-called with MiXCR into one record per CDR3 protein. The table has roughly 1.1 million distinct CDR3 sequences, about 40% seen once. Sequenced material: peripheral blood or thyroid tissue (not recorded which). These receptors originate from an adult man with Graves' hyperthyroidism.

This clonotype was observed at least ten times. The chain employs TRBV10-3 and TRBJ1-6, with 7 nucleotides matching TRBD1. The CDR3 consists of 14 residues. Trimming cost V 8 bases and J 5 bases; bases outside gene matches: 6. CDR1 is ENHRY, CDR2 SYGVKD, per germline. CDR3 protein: CAIGRDSHNSPLHF. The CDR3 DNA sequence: TGTGCCATCGGCCGGGACAGCCATAATTCACCCCTCCACTTT.

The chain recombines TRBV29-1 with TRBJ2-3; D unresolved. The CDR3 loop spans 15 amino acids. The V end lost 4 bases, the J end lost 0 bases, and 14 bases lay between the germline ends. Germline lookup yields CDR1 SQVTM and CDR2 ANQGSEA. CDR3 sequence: CSVVFLAPSTDTQYF. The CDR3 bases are TGCAGCGTTGTTTTTCTGGCGCCTAGCACAGATACGCAGTATTTT.

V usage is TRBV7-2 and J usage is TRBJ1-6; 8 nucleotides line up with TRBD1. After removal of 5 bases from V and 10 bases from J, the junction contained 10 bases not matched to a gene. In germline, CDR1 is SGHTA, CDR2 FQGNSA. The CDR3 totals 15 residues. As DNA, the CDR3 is TGTGCCAGCAGCGAACCAGGGGGCGAGTACTCACCCCTCCACTTT. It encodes CASSEPGGEYSPLHF.

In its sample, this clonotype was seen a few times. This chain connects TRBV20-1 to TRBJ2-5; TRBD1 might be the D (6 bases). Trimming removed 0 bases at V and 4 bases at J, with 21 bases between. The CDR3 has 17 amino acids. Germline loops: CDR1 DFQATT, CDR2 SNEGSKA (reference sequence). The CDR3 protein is CSARDSGPGQIRETQYF. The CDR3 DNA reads TGCAGTGCTAGAGACTCAGGCCCCGGACAGATTCGAGAGACCCAGTACTTC.

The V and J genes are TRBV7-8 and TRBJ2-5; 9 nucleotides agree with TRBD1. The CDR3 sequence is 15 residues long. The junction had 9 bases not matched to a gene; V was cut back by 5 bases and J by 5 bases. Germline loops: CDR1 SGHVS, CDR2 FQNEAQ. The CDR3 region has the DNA TGTGCCAGCAGCGACGGGACAGGGTTGCCGGAGACCCAGTACTTC. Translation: CASSDGTGLPETQYF.

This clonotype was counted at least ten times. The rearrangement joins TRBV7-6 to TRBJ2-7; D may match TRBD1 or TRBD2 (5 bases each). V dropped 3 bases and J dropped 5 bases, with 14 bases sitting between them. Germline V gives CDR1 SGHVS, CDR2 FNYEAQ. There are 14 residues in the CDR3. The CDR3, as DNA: TGTGCCAGCAGCTTGAGTCAGGTGGGGGACGAGCAGTACTTC. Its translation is CASSLSQVGDEQYF.

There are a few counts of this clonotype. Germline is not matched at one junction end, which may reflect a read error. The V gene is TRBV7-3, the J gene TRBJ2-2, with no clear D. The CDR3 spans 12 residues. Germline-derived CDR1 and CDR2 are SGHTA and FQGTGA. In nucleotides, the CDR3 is TGTGTCAGCAGCCAGCGCTCCGGGGAGCTGTTTTTT. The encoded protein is CVSSQRSGELFF.

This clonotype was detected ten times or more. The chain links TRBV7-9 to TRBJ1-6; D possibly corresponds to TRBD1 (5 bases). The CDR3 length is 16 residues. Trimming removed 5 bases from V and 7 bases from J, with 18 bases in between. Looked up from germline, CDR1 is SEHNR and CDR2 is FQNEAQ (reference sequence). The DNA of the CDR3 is TGTGCCAGCAGCCCCGCGGGGGAAACGGGAAATTCACCCCTCCACTTT. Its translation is CASSPAGETGNSPLHF.

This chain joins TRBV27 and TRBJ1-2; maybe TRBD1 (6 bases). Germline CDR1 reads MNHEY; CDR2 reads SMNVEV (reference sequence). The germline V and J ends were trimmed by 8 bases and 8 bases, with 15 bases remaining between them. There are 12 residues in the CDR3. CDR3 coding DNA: TGTGCCAGCTCAACAGGGCGGGAGGGCTACACCTTC. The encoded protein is CASSTGREGYTF.

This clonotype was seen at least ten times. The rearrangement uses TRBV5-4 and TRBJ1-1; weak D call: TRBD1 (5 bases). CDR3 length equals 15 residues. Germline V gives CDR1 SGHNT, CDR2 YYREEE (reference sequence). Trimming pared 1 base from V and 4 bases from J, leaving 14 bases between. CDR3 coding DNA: TGTGCCAGCAGCTTGAACTCAGCAGGGTCCACTGAAGCTTTCTTT. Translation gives CASSLNSAGSTEAFF.

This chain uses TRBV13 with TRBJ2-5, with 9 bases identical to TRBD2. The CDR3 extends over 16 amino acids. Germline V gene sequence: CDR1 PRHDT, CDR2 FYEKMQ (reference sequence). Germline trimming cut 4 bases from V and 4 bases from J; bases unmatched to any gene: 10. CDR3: CASSWGSGGSGETQYF. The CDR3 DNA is TGTGCCAGCAGCTGGGGTAGCGGGGGATCGGGAGAGACCCAGTACTTC. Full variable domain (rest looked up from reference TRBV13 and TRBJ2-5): AAGVIQSPRHLIKEKRETATLKCYPIPRHDTVYWYQQGPGQDPQFLISFYEKMQSDKGSIPDRFSAQQFSDYHSELNMSSLELGDSALYFCASSWGSGGSGETQYFGPGTRLLVL.

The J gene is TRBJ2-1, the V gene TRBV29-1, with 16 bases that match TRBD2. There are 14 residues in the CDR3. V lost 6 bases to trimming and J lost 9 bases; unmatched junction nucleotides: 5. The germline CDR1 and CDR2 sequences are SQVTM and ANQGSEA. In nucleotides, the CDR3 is TGCAGCGTAGAGGGACTAGCGGGAGGGGGTGAGCAGTTCTTC. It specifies CSVEGLAGGGEQFF.

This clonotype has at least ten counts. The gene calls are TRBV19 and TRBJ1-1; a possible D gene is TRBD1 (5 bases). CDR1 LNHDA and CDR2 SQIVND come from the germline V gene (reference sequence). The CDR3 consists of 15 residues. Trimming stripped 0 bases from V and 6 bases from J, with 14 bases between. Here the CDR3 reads CASSIDETVGAEAFF. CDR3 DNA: TGTGCCAGTAGTATAGACGAGACCGTGGGGGCTGAAGCTTTCTTT.

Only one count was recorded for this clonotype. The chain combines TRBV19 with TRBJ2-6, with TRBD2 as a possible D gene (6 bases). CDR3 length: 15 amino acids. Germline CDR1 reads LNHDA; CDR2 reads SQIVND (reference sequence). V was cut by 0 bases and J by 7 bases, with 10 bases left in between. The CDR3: CASSIDRLGANVLTF. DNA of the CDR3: TGTGCCAGTAGTATAGATCGACTAGGAGCCAACGTCCTGACTTTC.

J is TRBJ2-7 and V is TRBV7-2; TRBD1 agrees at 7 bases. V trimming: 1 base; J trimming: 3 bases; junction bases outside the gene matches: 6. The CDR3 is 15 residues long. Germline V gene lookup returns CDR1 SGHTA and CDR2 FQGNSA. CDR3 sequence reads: CASSLEGALIYEQYF. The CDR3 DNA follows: TGTGCCAGCAGCTTAGAGGGGGCGCTAATCTACGAGCAGTACTTC. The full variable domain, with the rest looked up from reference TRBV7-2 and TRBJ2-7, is GAGVSQSPSNKVTEKGKDVELRCDPISGHTALYWYRQSLGQGLEFLIYFQGNSAPDKSGLPSDRFSAERTGGSVSTLTIQRTQQEDSAVYLCASSLEGALIYEQYFGPGTRLTVT.

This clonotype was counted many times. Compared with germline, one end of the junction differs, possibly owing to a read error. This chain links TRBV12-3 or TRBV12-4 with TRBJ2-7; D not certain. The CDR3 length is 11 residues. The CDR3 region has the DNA TGCGCCAGCAGTCTCCGAGGAGAGCAGTACTTC. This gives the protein CASSLRGEQYF.

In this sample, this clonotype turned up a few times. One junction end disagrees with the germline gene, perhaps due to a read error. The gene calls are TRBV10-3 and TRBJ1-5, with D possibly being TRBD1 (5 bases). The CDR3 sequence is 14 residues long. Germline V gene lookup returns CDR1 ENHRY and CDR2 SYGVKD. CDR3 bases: TGTGCCAGCAGTCCGGACACATTCAATCAGCCCCAGCATTTT. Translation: CASSPDTFNQPQHF.

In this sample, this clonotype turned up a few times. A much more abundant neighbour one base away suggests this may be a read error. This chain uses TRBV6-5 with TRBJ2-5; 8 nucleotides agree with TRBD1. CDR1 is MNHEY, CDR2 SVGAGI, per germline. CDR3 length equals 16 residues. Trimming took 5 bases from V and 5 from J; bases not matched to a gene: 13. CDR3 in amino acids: CASSDPRTGSRETQYF. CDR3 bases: TGTGCCAGCAGTGACCCCCGGACAGGGAGCCGGGAGACCCAGTACTTC.

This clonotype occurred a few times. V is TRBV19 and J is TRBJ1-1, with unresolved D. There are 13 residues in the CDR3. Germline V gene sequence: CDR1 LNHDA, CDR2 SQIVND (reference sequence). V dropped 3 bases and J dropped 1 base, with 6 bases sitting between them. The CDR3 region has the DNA TGTGCCAGTAGTATCTACCAGAACACTGAAGCTTTCTTT. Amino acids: CASSIYQNTEAFF.

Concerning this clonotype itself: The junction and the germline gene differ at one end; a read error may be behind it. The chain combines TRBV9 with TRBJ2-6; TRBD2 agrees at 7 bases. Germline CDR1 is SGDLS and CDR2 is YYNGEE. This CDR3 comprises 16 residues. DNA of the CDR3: TGTACCAGCAGAGACCCGGGGGGTTCGGGGGCCAACGTCCTGACTTTC. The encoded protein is CTSRDPGGSGANVLTF.

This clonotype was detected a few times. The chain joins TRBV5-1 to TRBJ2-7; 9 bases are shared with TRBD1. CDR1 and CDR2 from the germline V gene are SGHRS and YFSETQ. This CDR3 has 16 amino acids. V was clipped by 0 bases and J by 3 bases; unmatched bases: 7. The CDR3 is CASSLARTGDFYEQYF. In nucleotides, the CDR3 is TGCGCCAGCAGCTTGGCCCGGACAGGGGACTTCTACGAGCAGTACTTC.

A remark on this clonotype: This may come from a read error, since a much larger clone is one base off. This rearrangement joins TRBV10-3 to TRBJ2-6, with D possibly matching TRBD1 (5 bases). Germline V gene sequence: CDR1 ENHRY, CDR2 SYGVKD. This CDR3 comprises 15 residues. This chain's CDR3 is CASLTGASGADVLTF. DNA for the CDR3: TGTGCCAGCCTGACGGGCGCCTCTGGGGCCGACGTCCTGACTTTC.